The 5 T cell receptor beta chains given below trace back to one sample, sequenced in a study of blood T cell repertoires in COVID-19. Some clones are missing from TCRdb's copy, which holds only in-frame ones; the method was immunoSEQ multiplex PCR. The sample has roughly 76,000 clones, around 84% seen once. Sequenced: peripheral blood. These TCRs come from a woman in her sixties or seventies with acute or convalescent COVID-19.

Concerning this clone itself: A read error may produce the germline difference seen at one junction end. CDR3 coding DNA: TGCGCCAGCAGTCCCCAGAAGCCGGCTAGCGATCAGCCCCAGCATTTT. Protein product: CASSPQKPASDQPQHF. The rearrangement links TRBV23-1 to TRBJ1-5; D is unresolved. TRBV23-1 is classed as an ORF, of uncertain function. The CDR3 is 16 amino acids.

This clone was seen only a few times. This chain joins TRBV10-2 and TRBJ2-5; D unresolved. Germline V CDR1 and CDR2: WSHSY, SAAADI. The V end was cut by 0 bases, the J end by 0 bases, with 14 bases between. CDR3 size: 17 residues. The CDR3 DNA sequence: TGCGCCAGCAGTGAGTCTACATCCGATCGGGACCAAGAGACCCAGTACTTC. Translating it yields CASSESTSDRDQETQYF.

This clone was recorded many times. V is TRBV11-2 and J is TRBJ2-1; 8 bases align to TRBD2. Losses at the gene ends were 5 bases for V and 6 bases for J; bases not matched to a gene: 9. The CDR3 runs to 15 residues. CDR1 SGHAT and CDR2 FQNNGV come from the germline V gene. The CDR3 sequence is CASSPGGGTRNEQFF. The CDR3 DNA reads as TGTGCCAGCAGCCCGGGAGGGGGAACTCGCAATGAGCAGTTCTTC.

The V call is TRBV5-1, the J call TRBJ2-7, with TRBD1 matching 7 bases. The CDR3 totals 14 residues. Germline CDR1 SGHRS, CDR2 YFSETQ. The J segment lost 0 bases and the V segment lost 3 bases, leaving 3 bases of the junction unmatched. CDR3 in amino acids: CASSSTGSSYEQYF. The CDR3 nucleotides read TGCGCCAGCAGCTCGACAGGGTCCTCCTACGAGCAGTACTTC.

The J gene is TRBJ2-5, the V gene TRBV20-1; the D gene is possibly TRBD1 (6 bases). V was shortened by 3 bases and J by 5 bases, with 22 bases between the two germline ends. In germline, CDR1 is DFQATT, CDR2 SNEGSKA (reference sequence). The CDR3 sequence is 16 residues long. For the CDR3, the DNA is TGCAGTGCTAGTCCCCTCGTGAGGGAAGGACAGGAGACCCAGTACTTC. Protein: CSASPLVREGQETQYF.